These 3 T cell receptor beta chains came from one sample sequenced in a study of CD8+CD57+ T cells in acquired aplastic anemia. Genomic DNA served as template for TCR beta VDJ and CDR3 profiling. TCRdb independently ran MiXCR on the reads; one entry per CDR3 protein. The sample consists of about 190,000 distinct CDR3 sequences, around 59% of them appearing once. Sequencing input: sorted CD4+, CD8+, or CD8+CD57+ T cells (not recorded which) from PBMCs. These receptors were collected from a human donor in good health, serving as a control.

The chain employs TRBV24-1 and TRBJ2-7; 9 nucleotides match TRBD1. Per the germline V gene, CDR1 is KGHDR and CDR2 is SFDVKD. With V trimmed by 2 bases and J by 5 bases, 6 bases remained unmatched. The length of the CDR3 is 15 residues. The CDR3 loop reads CATSDSGTGFHEQYF. The CDR3 DNA reads as TGTGCCACCAGTGATTCGGGGACAGGGTTCCACGAGCAGTACTTC.

This clonotype was picked up many times. At one of its ends the junction is not consistent with the germline gene, which may arise from a read error. This chain links TRBV7-7 with TRBJ1-1; D uncertain. Germline V gives CDR1 SSHAT, CDR2 FNYEAQ (reference sequence). The CDR3 runs to 13 residues. The CDR3 DNA sequence: TGTGCTAGCAGCCTACAAGTGAACACTGAAGCTTTCTTT. This sequence encodes CASSLQVNTEAFF.

The chain couples TRBV7-2 to TRBJ2-5; 8 nucleotides align to TRBD2. Looked up from germline, CDR1 is SGHTA and CDR2 is FQGNSA. The CDR3 consists of 15 residues. V trimming: 1 base; J trimming: 5 bases; junction bases outside the gene matches: 6. The DNA of the CDR3 is TGTGCCAGCAGCTTAGGAGCGGGGGTCTGGGAGACCCAGTACTTC. This codes for CASSLGAGVWETQYF.